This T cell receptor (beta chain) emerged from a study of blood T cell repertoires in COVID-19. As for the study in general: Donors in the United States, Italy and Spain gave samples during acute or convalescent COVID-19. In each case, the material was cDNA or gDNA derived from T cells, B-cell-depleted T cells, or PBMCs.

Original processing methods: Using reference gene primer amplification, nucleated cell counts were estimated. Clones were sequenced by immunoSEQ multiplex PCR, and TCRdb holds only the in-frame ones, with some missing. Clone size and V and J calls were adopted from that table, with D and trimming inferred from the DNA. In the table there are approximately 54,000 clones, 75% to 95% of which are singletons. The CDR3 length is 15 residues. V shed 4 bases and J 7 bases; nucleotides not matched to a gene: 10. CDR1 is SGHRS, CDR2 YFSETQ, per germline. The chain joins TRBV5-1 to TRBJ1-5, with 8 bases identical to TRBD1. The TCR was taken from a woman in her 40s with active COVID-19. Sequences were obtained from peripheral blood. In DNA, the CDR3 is TGCGCCAGCAGCCCCACAGGGGGGTATGGACAGCCCCAGCATTTT. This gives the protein CASSPTGGYGQPQHF.